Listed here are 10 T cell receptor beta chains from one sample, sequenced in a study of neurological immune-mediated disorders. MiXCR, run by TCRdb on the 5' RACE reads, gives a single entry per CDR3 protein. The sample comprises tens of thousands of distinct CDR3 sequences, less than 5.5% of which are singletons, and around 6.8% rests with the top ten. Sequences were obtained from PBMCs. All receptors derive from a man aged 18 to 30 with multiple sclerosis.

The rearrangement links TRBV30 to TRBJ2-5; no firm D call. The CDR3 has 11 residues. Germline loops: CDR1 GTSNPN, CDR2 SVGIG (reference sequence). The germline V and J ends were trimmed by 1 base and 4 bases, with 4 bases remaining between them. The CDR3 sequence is CAWSAPETQYF. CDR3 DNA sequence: TGTGCCTGGAGTGCCCCAGAGACCCAGTACTTC.

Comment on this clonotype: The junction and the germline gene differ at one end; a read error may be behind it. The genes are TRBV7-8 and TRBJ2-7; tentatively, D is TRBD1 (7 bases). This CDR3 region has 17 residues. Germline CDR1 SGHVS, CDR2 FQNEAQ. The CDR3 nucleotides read TGTGCCAGCAGCTCGTACCTCGACAGGGCGGGGACCTACGAGCAGTACTTT. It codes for CASSSYLDRAGTYEQYF.

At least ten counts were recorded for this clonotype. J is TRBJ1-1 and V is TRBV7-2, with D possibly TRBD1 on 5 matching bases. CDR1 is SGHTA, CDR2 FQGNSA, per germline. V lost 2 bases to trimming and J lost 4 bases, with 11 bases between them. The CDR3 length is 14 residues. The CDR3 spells CASSLLGGTTEAFF. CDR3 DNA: TGTGCCAGCAGCTTACTCGGGGGGACCACTGAAGCTTTCTTT.

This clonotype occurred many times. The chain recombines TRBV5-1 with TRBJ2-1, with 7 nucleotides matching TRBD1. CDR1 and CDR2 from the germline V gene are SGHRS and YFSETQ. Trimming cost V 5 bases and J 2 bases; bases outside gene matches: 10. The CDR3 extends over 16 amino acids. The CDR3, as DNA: TGCGCCAGCAGTATCAACACAGGGGCGGCCTACAATGAGCAGTTCTTC. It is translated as CASSINTGAAYNEQFF.

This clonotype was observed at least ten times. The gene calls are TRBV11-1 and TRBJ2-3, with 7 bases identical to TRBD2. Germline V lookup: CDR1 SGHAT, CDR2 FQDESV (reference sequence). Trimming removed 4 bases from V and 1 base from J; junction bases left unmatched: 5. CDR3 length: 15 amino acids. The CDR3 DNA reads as TGTGCCAGCAGCTCCCTGGGGGGGGGCACAGATACGCAGTATTTT. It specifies CASSSLGGGTDTQYF.

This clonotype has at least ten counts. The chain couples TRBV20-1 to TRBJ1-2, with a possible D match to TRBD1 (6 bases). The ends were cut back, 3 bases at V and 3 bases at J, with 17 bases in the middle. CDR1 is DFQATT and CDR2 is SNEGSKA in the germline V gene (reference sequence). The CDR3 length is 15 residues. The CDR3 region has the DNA TGCAGTGCTAGTGGGAATAGGGGGTCGGACTATGGCTACACCTTC. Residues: CSASGNRGSDYGYTF.

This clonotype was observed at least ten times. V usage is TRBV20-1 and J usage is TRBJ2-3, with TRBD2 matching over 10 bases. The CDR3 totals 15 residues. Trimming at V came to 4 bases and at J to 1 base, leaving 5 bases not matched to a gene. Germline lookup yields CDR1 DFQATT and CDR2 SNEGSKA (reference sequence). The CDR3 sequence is CSATPLAGGTDTQYF. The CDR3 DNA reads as TGCAGTGCTACCCCTCTAGCGGGGGGCACAGATACGCAGTATTTT.

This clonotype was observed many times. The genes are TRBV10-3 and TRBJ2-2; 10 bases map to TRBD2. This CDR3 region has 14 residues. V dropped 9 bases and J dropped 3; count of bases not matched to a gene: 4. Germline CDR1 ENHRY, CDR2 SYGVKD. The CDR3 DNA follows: TGTGCCATAAAAGCGGGAGGGGACACCGGGGAGCTGTTTTTT. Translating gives CAIKAGGDTGELFF.

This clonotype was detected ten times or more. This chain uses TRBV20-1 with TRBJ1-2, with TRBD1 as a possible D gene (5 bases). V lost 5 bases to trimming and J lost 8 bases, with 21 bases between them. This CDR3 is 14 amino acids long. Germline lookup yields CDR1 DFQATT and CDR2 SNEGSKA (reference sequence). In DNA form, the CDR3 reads TGCAGTGCTTCTGAAGCCCCCGGGACCCGGGGCTACACCTTC. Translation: CSASEAPGTRGYTF.

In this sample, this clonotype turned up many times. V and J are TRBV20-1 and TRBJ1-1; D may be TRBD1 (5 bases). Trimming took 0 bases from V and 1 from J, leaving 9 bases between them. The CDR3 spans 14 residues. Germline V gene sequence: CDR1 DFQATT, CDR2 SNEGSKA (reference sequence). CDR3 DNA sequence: TGCAGTGCTAGAGAGCGTGGGGGGAACACTGAAGCTTTCTTT. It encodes CSARERGGNTEAFF.